The rows below give T cell receptor beta chains drawn from one sample of a study of blood T cell repertoires in COVID-19. The protocol was immunoSEQ multiplex PCR, while the TCRdb copy is restricted to in-frame clones and leaves out a portion. The data contain some 95,000 clones, 60% to 85% of them singletons. The specimen was peripheral blood. These receptors originate from a man in his sixties or seventies with acute or convalescent COVID-19. Both conserved end residues are part of each CDR3. The D gene is left open where the match is weak. For some rows the clone size is stated as once, few or many, or as a class when expanded; others skip it.

j_gene | abundance | d_gene | v_gene | CDR3nt | CDR3aa
TRBJ1-1 | few | - | TRBV7-6 | TGTGCCAGCAGCTTAATGAGAGACACTGAAGCTTTCTTT | CASSLMRDTEAFF
TRBJ2-5 | few | TRBD2 | TRBV7-8 | TGTGCCAGCAGCTACCGGGGGGGGCGAGAGACCCAGTACTTC | CASSYRGGRETQYF
TRBJ2-7 | - | - | TRBV2 | TGTGCCAGCAGTGAAACAGTCTACGAGCAGTACTTC | CASSETVYEQYF
TRBJ2-2 | - | - | TRBV30 | TGTGCCTGGAGTGTGGGGGCCTTCGGGGACGGGGAGCTGTTTTTT | CAWSVGAFGDGELFF
TRBJ2-5 | - | - | TRBV27 | TGTGCCAGCAGTTCCCCGGACATGGGAGAGACCCAGTACTTC | CASSSPDMGETQYF
TRBJ2-5 | - | - | TRBV5-4 | TGTGCCAGCAGCTTGGCCAAGGGGACTGTCCGTGAGACCCAGTACTTC | CASSLAKGTVRETQYF
TRBJ1-2 | - | - | TRBV12-3/TRBV12-4 | TGTGCCAGCAGTTTAAGTGGGCTCGGCTACACCTTC | CASSLSGLGYTF
TRBJ1-1 | - | TRBD1 | TRBV6-6 | TGTGCCAGCAGTGGACAGGGGGCGAACACTGAAGCTTTCTTT | CASSGQGANTEAFF
TRBJ2-2 | - | - | TRBV4-1 | TGCCCCAGCAGCCGCCTCCCAGGCCTAGCGAGTACCGGGGAGCTGTTTTTT | CPSSRLPGLASTGELFF
TRBJ2-2 | - | - | TRBV2 | TGTGCCAGCAGTGAAGGGAGGGTAGCCAGCGGGGAGCTGTTTTTT | CASSEGRVASGELFF
TRBJ2-2 | - | - | TRBV28 | TGTGCCAGCCGAATCCGCAGGGCCGGGGAGCTGTTTTTT | CASRIRRAGELFF
TRBJ2-1 | - | TRBD1 | TRBV14 | TGTGCCAGCAGCCCCGGGGACAGGGGGTTCTCCTACAATGAGCAGTTCTTC | CASSPGDRGFSYNEQFF
TRBJ2-2 | - | - | TRBV5-1 | TGCGCCAGCAGCTTGCAGGGGTCCGGGGAGCTGTTTTTT | CASSLQGSGELFF
TRBJ1-1 | - | TRBD1 | TRBV9 | TGTGCCAGCAGGGGGGGACAGGGATCGAACACTGAAGCTTTCTTT | CASRGGQGSNTEAFF
TRBJ1-2 | - | - | TRBV3-1/TRBV3-2 | TGTGCCAGCAGCCAAGCTATTGGGGGCGACTATGGCTACACCTTC | CASSQAIGGDYGYTF
TRBJ2-4 | - | TRBD1 | TRBV11-2 | TGTGCCAGCAGCTTTATTGGTCCCGGGACAGGGAAGAACATTCAGTACTTC | CASSFIGPGTGKNIQYF
TRBJ1-3 | - | - | TRBV5-8 | TGTGCCAGCAGCTTGGAAGGGGGCTCTGGAAACACCATATATTTT | CASSLEGGSGNTIYF
TRBJ2-3 | once | TRBD1 | TRBV19 | TGTGCCAGTACTAATAGGGACAGAGGCACAGATACGCAGTATTTT | CASTNRDRGTDTQYF
TRBJ1-2 | - | - | TRBV7-9 | TGTGCCAGCAGCTCGGGACTGGTGATCTATGGCTACACCTTC | CASSSGLVIYGYTF
TRBJ1-4 | - | - | TRBV6-1 | TGTGCCAGCAGTGAAAGCTGGGGCACAACTAATGAAAAACTGTTTTTT | CASSESWGTTNEKLFF
TRBJ2-1 | few | TRBD1 | TRBV19 | TGTGCCAGTAGCCCAACCCCCGGGACAGGGGGTTACAATGAGCAGTTCTTC | CASSPTPGTGGYNEQFF
TRBJ2-5 | once | - | TRBV2 | TGTGCCAGCGAGGGGGTGGCTTTTGTGGGAGAGACCCAGTACTTC | CASEGVAFVGETQYF
TRBJ1-4 | - | TRBD1 | TRBV4-1 | TGCGCCAGCAGCCCAGGTGGGGACAGCTTTGAAAAACTGTTTTTT | CASSPGGDSFEKLFF
TRBJ2-7 | - | TRBD1 | TRBV2 | TGTGCCAGCAGTGACAGGGGGCTCAACGAGCAGTACTTC | CASSDRGLNEQYF
TRBJ1-5 | once | - | TRBV27 | TGTGCCAGCGGAGGGGTCAATCAGCCCCAGCATTTT | CASGGVNQPQHF
TRBJ1-4 | - | TRBD1 | TRBV28 | TGTGCCAGCAGAGCACAGGGGGTGAATGAAAAACTGTTTTTT | CASRAQGVNEKLFF
TRBJ2-3 | once | TRBD1 | TRBV9 | TGTGCCAGCAGCGTATCCGGACAGGGAAGAGCAGATACGCAGTATTTT | CASSVSGQGRADTQYF
TRBJ2-5 | - | - | TRBV5-1 | TGCGCCAGCAGCTTGGGAGGCACGGTCCAAGAGACCCAGTACTTC | CASSLGGTVQETQYF
TRBJ2-1 | - | TRBD2 | TRBV2 | TGTGCCAGCAGTGAGCGGGGGGGCCTCAATGAGCAGTTCTTC | CASSERGGLNEQFF
TRBJ1-2 | - | - | TRBV30 | TGTGCCTGGAGTTCCCCGCACAATAACTATGGCTACACCTTC | CAWSSPHNNYGYTF
TRBJ2-1 | few | TRBD2 | TRBV27 | TGTGCCAGCAGAGAGTACGGCGGGAGATACAATGAGCAGTTCTTC | CASREYGGRYNEQFF
TRBJ1-6 | - | - | TRBV9 | TGTGCCAGCAGCTCTCACAGGGCCAATTCACCCCTCCACTTT | CASSSHRANSPLHF
TRBJ1-2 | - | - | TRBV5-1 | TGCGCCAGCAGCGAGAACAGGGAAAACTATGGCTACACCTTC | CASSENRENYGYTF
TRBJ1-5 | - | - | TRBV30 | TGTGCCTGGACCCCGGCGGGGAGCAATCAGCCCCAGCATTTT | CAWTPAGSNQPQHF
TRBJ1-2 | - | - | TRBV3-1/TRBV3-2 | TGTGCCAGCAGCCAAGAGGGTGCAGGGCCAAACTATGGCTACACCTTC | CASSQEGAGPNYGYTF
TRBJ2-5 | - | TRBD2 | TRBV27 | TGTGCCAGCGCCCCGAGCCTAGCGGACCAAGAGACCCAGTACTTC | CASAPSLADQETQYF
TRBJ2-5 | many | TRBD2 | TRBV5-1 | TGCGCCAGCAGGCCCGGGACTAGCGGGGGGACTGAGACCCAGTACTTC | CASRPGTSGGTETQYF
TRBJ1-2 | - | - | TRBV18 | TGTGCCAGCTCCACACAGGGATCTGGCTACACCTTC | CASSTQGSGYTF
TRBJ2-4 | - | TRBD2 | TRBV12-3/TRBV12-4 | TGTGCCAGCAGTTTCGGGGGGTTGGGCATTCAGTACTTC | CASSFGGLGIQYF
TRBJ2-2 | once | - | TRBV7-2 | TGTGCCAGCAGTTATAGGGGGGGTCCCTCGAACACCGGGGAGCTGTTTTTT | CASSYRGGPSNTGELFF
TRBJ1-4 | - | - | TRBV5-4 | TGTGCCAGCAGCTTTGAACAGAAAAATGAAAAACTGTTTTTT | CASSFEQKNEKLFF
TRBJ1-5 | - | - | TRBV7-2 | TGTGCCAGCAGCTTAAGGAGACGGGAGCCCCAGCATTTT | CASSLRRREPQHF
TRBJ1-2 | - | TRBD1 | TRBV28 | TGTGCCAGCAGTTTAGGGACAGTTGGGGACTATGGCTACACCTTC | CASSLGTVGDYGYTF
TRBJ2-1 | once | - | TRBV27 | TGTGCCAGCAGTTCGTTGAGCTCCTACAATGAGCAGTTCTTC | CASSSLSSYNEQFF
TRBJ2-2 | - | TRBD2 | TRBV7-7 | TGTGCTAGCAGCTCGCTTCCTAGCGGGCCGAACACCGGGGAGCTGTTTTTT | CASSSLPSGPNTGELFF
TRBJ2-1 | - | TRBD1 | TRBV28 | TGTGCCAGCAGTTTATTGGGGGTTGACAGGGGGCTCAATGAGCAGTTCTTC | CASSLLGVDRGLNEQFF
TRBJ2-4 | - | TRBD1 | TRBV6-5 | TGTGCCAGCAGCCCGGACAGGGGGTCTGCCATTCAGTACTTC | CASSPDRGSAIQYF
TRBJ1-3 | - | - | TRBV5-1 | TGCGCCAGCAGCTTACAGGGCTCTGGAAACACCATATATTTT | CASSLQGSGNTIYF
TRBJ2-2 | many | - | TRBV5-1 | TGCGCCAGCAGCCTCGAGGTTACGTCCACCGGGGAGCTGTTTTTT | CASSLEVTSTGELFF
TRBJ2-3 | - | TRBD1 | TRBV27 | TGTGCCAGCAGTTCACCGGGACAGAGAACAGATACGCAGTATTTT | CASSSPGQRTDTQYF
TRBJ2-1 | once | TRBD1 | TRBV7-3 | TGTGCCAGCAGCCGGACAGGGGGTTTAAATGAGCAGTTCTTC | CASSRTGGLNEQFF
TRBJ2-5 | - | TRBD1 | TRBV9 | TGTGCCAGCAGCGGAAGGACAGGGCAAGAGACCCAGTACTTC | CASSGRTGQETQYF
TRBJ2-7 | - | TRBD2 | TRBV6-5 | TGTGCCAGCAGCCTACGGGTAGCGGGAGACTCCGAGCAGTACTTC | CASSLRVAGDSEQYF
TRBJ1-3 | - | - | TRBV5-6 | TGTGCCAGCAGCTTGGGGCGGTTCTCTGGAAACACCATATATTTT | CASSLGRFSGNTIYF
TRBJ1-3 | few | - | TRBV9 | TGTGCCAGCAGCGTAGCGAGGGCCGGAAACACCATATATTTT | CASSVARAGNTIYF
TRBJ1-1 | - | TRBD1 | TRBV24-1 | TGTGCCACCAGTGGCACAGGGGATCGGAGCACTGAAGCTTTCTTT | CATSGTGDRSTEAFF
TRBJ2-7 | few | - | TRBV28 | TGTGCCAGCAGTTTTCTTCAGGGTTCCTACGAGCAGTACTTC | CASSFLQGSYEQYF
TRBJ1-2 | - | - | TRBV5-1 | TGCGCCAGCAGCTTAGGACAACTTTGGGGCTACACCTTC | CASSLGQLWGYTF
TRBJ1-3 | - | - | TRBV28 | TGTGCCAGCAGTTTTCGACACTCTGGAAACACCATATATTTT | CASSFRHSGNTIYF
TRBJ1-5 | - | - | TRBV19 | TGTGCCAGTAGTGTCAACTCCCTGGAGGCGGTAGGACAGCCCCAGCATTTT | CASSVNSLEAVGQPQHF